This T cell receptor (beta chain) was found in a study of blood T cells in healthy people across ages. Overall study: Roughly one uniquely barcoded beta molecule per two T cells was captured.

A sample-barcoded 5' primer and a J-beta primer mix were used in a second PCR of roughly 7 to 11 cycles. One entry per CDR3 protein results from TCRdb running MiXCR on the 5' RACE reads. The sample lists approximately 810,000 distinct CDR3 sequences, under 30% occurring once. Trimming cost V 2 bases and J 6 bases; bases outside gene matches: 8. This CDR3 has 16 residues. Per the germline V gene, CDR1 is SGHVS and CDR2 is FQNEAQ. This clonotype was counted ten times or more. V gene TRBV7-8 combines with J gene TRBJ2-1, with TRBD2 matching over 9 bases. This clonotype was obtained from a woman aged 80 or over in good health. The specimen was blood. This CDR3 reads CASSLSGGGAINEQFF. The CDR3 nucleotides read TGTGCCAGCAGCTTATCCGGCGGGGGGGCTATCAATGAGCAGTTCTTC.